This TCR beta chain was profiled in a study of T cells expressing NK-cell markers. TCRdb reanalyzed the 5' RACE reads, giving one entry per CDR3 protein sequence and no DNA. Its table lists about 160,000 distinct CDR3 sequences. The TCR comes from a woman aged 18-69 years in good health. Sequencing used blood T cells: a sorted CD56 or NKG2C T cell subset, CD4+ or CD8+ T cells, or bulk PBMC T cells (not recorded which).

This chain's CDR3 is CASSLGDVSGNTIYF. This chain joins TRBV12-3 or TRBV12-4 and TRBJ1-3. This CDR3 is 15 amino acids long.